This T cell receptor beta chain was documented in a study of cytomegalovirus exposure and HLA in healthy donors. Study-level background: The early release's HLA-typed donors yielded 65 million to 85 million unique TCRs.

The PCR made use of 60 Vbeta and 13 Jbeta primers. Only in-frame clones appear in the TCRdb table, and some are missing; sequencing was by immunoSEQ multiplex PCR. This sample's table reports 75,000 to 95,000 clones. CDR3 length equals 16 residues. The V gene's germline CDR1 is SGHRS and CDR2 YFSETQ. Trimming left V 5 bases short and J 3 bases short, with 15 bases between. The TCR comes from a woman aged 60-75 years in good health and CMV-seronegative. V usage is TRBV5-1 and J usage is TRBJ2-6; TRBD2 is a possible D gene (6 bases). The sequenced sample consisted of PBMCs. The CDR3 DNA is TGCGCCAGCAGTCTGGGAGGAGGTTTTGGGGCCAACGTCCTGACTTTC. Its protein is CASSLGGGFGANVLTF.